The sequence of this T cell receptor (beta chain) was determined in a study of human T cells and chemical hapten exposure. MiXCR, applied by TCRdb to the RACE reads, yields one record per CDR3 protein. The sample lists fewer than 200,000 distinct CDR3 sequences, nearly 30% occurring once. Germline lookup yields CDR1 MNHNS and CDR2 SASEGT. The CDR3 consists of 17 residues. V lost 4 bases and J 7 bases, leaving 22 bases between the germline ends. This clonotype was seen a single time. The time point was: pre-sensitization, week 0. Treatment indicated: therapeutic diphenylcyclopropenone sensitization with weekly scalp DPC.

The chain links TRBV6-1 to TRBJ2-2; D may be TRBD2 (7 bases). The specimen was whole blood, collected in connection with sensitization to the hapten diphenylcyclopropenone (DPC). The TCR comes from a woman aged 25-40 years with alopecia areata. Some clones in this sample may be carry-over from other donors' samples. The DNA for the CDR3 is TGTGCCAGCAGTGGCACGGGGGGCACCACCATCTTCGGGGAGCTGTTTTTT. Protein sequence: CASSGTGGTTIFGELFF.